The 8 T cell receptor beta chains below all came from one sample that was sequenced in a study of shared clonotypes between healthy human individuals. TCRdb's copy holds only in-frame clones and misses some; the assay was immunoSEQ multiplex PCR. The table records over a million clones, roughly 97% of them present only once. The sample taken for sequencing was naive CD4+ T cells sorted from blood. Documented subset: CD45RA+ positively selected. The receptor set was obtained from a young man in good health.

The rearrangement joins TRBV7-9 to TRBJ2-7; D may correspond to TRBD1 or TRBD2 (5 bases each). The germline gives CDR1 SEHNR, CDR2 FQNEAQ (reference sequence). The CDR3 loop spans 14 amino acids. Trimming removed 5 bases from V and 2 bases from J, with 13 bases in between. CDR3: CASSNPGTAYEQYF. The CDR3 DNA is TGTGCCAGCAGCAACCCAGGGACGGCCTACGAGCAGTACTTC.

The chain couples TRBV4-1 to TRBJ1-2; D is unclear. The CDR3 runs 15 residues. With 4 bases removed from V and 4 bases from J, the gap between germline ends came to 16 bases. From germline, CDR1 is MGHRA and CDR2 YSYEKL. Written as DNA, the CDR3 is TGCGCCAGCAGCCTAGACACGGTCGAGGGCTATGGCTACACCTTC. Amino acid sequence: CASSLDTVEGYGYTF.

The gene calls are TRBV30 and TRBJ1-5, with D possibly being TRBD1 (6 bases). CDR1 is GTSNPN, CDR2 SVGIG, per germline (reference sequence). This CDR3 spans 13 amino acids. Trimming removed 2 bases from V and 6 bases from J, with 11 bases in between. The CDR3 loop is CAWSLAGAQPQHF. The DNA of the CDR3 is TGTGCCTGGAGTTTGGCAGGGGCTCAGCCCCAGCATTTT. The full variable domain, completed using reference TRBV30 and TRBJ1-5, is SQTIHQWPATLVQPVGSPLSLECTVEGTSNPNLYWYRQAAGRGLQLLFYSVGIGQISSEVPQNLSASRPQDRQFILSSKKLLLSDSGFYLCAWSLAGAQPQHFGDGTRLSIL.

V gene TRBV7-2 combines with J gene TRBJ2-5; D remains ambiguous. V lost 4 bases to trimming and J lost 0 bases, with 9 bases between them. Looked up from germline, CDR1 is SGHTA and CDR2 is FQGNSA. CDR3 length: 14 residues. The chain's CDR3 is CASSSRQYQETQYF. CDR3 nucleotides: TGTGCCAGCAGCTCCCGCCAGTACCAAGAGACCCAGTACTTC. The full variable domain, rest sourced from reference TRBV7-2 and TRBJ2-5, is GAGVSQSPSNKVTEKGKDVELRCDPISGHTALYWYRQSLGQGLEFLIYFQGNSAPDKSGLPSDRFSAERTGGSVSTLTIQRTQQEDSAVYLCASSSRQYQETQYFGPGTRLLVL.

The gene calls are TRBV5-1 and TRBJ2-5; either TRBD1 or TRBD2 may fit D (8 bases each). Trimming cost V 4 bases and J 1 base, with 20 bases left between them. CDR3 length: 17 residues. The germline gives CDR1 SGHRS, CDR2 YFSETQ. The CDR3 region is CASSQGASGSLQETQYF. The DNA of the CDR3 is TGCGCCAGCAGCCAGGGGGCCAGCGGGAGCCTCCAAGAGACCCAGTACTTC.

This rearrangement joins TRBV6-1 to TRBJ2-5; D is perhaps TRBD2 (6 bases). V was cut by 0 bases and J by 7 bases, with 12 bases left in between. The CDR3 covers 14 residues. Germline V gene data show CDR1 as MNHNS and CDR2 as SASEGT. The CDR3 is CASSEARQGGTQYF. For the CDR3, the DNA is TGTGCCAGCAGTGAAGCGAGGCAGGGAGGGACCCAGTACTTC.

CDR3 sequence (DNA): TGTGCCAGCAGCTTGGGGGGTTCCGGCAATCAGCCCCAGCATTTT. Translated, it gives CASSLGGSGNQPQHF. The J gene is TRBJ1-5, the V gene TRBV5-4; D gene uncertain. Per germline, CDR1 SGHNT and CDR2 YYREEE (reference sequence). This CDR3 region has 15 residues. V lost 0 bases and J lost 2, with 9 bases in between.

The chain recombines TRBV15 with TRBJ2-5; no firm D call. Germline loops: CDR1 LNHNV, CDR2 YYDKDF (reference sequence). V dropped 6 bases and J dropped 5 bases, with 13 bases sitting between them. The CDR3 spans 13 residues. The CDR3 protein is CATRATERETQYF. The CDR3 DNA follows: TGTGCCACCAGGGCTACGGAGAGGGAGACCCAGTACTTC.